This T cell receptor beta chain was sequenced in a study of T cells in localized non-small cell lung cancer. Remarks on this clone: Its antigen is not identified.

General observations from the study: Heterogeneity remains possible, as sequencing covered one tumor region only. An association was observed between higher blood T cell density and longer overall survival. Out of the top 100 tumor clones, a median about 50 were seen in adjacent lung. Uninvolved adjacent lung showed peak T cell clonality, exceeding tumor.

The V and J ends lost 4 bases and 0 bases respectively, with 16 bases between them. The CDR3 spans 16 residues. In germline, CDR1 is GTSNPN, CDR2 SVGIG (reference sequence). Sequencing used immunoSEQ multiplex PCR; TCRdb keeps in-frame clones, though not all of them. The data contain about 15,000 clones, 75% to 90% of them singletons. The chain couples TRBV30 to TRBJ2-1; possible D gene TRBD2, 6 bases. The TCR originated in an older female donor with stage I squamous cell lung carcinoma. Sequences were derived from peripheral blood, sampled before any cancer treatment. The CDR3 reads CAWTGTGFSSYNEQFF. As DNA, the CDR3 is TGTGCCTGGACCGGGACTGGGTTCTCCTCCTACAATGAGCAGTTCTTC.